This T cell receptor beta chain was obtained from a study of TIL therapy for anti-PD-1-resistant metastatic lung cancer. Study-level information: Median tumor PD-L1 proportion score was roughly 6%. Tumors carried a median 1.5 non-synonymous mutations per megabase.

The time point: pre-treatment sample, taken before nivolumab and TIL therapy. The immunoSEQ assay was v3. Some clones are missing from TCRdb's copy, which holds only in-frame ones; the method was immunoSEQ multiplex PCR. The sample includes some 37,000 clones, over 70% of them seen just once. Germline values: CDR1 KGHSH, CDR2 LQKENI. The CDR3 is 15 amino acids. V was shortened by 6 bases and J by 4 bases, with 19 bases between the two germline ends. This clone showed up just a few times. The receptor was derived from a person aged 25-80 years with non-small cell lung cancer. Here the sequenced sample was blood, taken at baseline. This chain connects TRBV18 to TRBJ2-7; D is possibly TRBD2 (5 bases). The DNA for the CDR3 is TGTGCCAGCTCCCTATTGGACTCGACCTTTTACGAGCAGTACTTC. Residues: CASSLLDSTFYEQYF.